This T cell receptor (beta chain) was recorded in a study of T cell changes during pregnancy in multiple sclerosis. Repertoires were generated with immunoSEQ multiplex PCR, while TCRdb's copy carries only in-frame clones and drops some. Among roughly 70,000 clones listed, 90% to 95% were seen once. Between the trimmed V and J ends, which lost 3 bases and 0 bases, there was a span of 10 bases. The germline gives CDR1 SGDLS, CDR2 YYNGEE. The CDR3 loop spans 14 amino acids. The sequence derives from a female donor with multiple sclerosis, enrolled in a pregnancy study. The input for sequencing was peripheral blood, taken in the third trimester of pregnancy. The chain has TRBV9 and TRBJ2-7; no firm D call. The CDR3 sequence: CASSAIADSYEQYF. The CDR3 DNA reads TGTGCCAGCAGCGCCATAGCAGACTCCTACGAGCAGTACTTC.